This paragraph covers one T cell receptor beta chain sequence. Its antigen is currently unknown. These data are taken from a study of shared clonotypes between healthy human individuals. Study-wide points: Sequencing of the sorted subsets was shown by rarefaction to be incomplete despite large depth.

Healthy and HIV-negative, the adult donors had no recent acute infections or vaccinations. Libraries were prepared by immunoSEQ multiplex PCR; TCRdb keeps only in-frame clonotypes and omits some of them. The sample records a few million clones, around 94% being singletons. CDR3 length: 14 residues. V gave up 1 base and J gave up 0 bases, with 8 bases separating them. Germline V CDR1 and CDR2: SGHDT, YYEEEE. Sequenced input: naive CD4+ T cells sorted from blood. Subset indicated: CD45RA+ positively selected. This sequence joins TRBV5-6 and TRBJ2-7; D is unclear. This TCR derives from a man between 18 and 29 years old in good health. This CDR3 is CASSLQGISYEQYF. CDR3 bases: TGTGCCAGCAGCTTGCAAGGGATCTCCTACGAGCAGTACTTC.